This T cell receptor beta chain was observed in a study of early T cells in non-severe SARS-CoV-2 infection. As for the study in general: Sequencing was performed on bulk RNA from unsorted whole blood, leaving chains unpaired.

Germline lookup yields CDR1 LGHDT and CDR2 YNNKEL (reference sequence). V was pared by 4 bases and J by 3 bases, with 8 bases of the junction left unmatched. There are 17 residues in the CDR3. Unique molecular identifiers were added to individual cDNA molecules. Using its own MiXCR run on the 5' RACE reads, TCRdb lists one record per CDR3 protein. The table has around 57,000 distinct CDR3 sequences, 9.5% to 14% seen once. The sample holds many counts of this clonotype. Its antigen is unidentified. Broader study findings: VDJdb matching favored anti-spike CD8 responses, missing private and CD4 specificities.

This receptor was obtained from an adult who was a healthcare worker with PCR-confirmed SARS-CoV-2 infection or an uninfected control (not recorded which). Sequencing was done on a sample of whole blood. The V gene is TRBV3-1, the J gene TRBJ2-1, with TRBD2 identical over 11 bases. In nucleotides, the CDR3 is TGTGCCAGCAGCCCGTTGACTAGCGGGGACTTCTACAATGAGCAGTTCTTC. It translates to CASSPLTSGDFYNEQFF.